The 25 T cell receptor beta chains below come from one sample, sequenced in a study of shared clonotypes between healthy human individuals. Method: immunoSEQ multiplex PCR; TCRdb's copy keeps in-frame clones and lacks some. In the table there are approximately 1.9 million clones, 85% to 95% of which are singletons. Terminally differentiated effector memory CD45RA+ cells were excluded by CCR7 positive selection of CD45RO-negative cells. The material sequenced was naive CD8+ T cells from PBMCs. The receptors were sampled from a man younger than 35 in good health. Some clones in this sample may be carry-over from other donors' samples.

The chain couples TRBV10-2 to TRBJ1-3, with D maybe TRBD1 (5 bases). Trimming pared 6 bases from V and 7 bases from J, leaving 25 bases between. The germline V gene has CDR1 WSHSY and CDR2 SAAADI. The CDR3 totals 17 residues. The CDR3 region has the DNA TGCGCCAGCAGGGATATTGCCTCCGGGACGGGCGAGAACACCATATATTTT. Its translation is CASRDIASGTGENTIYF.

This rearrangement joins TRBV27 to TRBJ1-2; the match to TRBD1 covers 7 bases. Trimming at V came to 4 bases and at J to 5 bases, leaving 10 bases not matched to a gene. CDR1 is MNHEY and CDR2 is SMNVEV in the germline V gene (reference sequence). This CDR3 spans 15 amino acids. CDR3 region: CASSSRTGSSYGYTF. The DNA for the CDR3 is TGTGCCAGCAGTTCACGGACAGGTAGCTCGTATGGCTACACCTTC.

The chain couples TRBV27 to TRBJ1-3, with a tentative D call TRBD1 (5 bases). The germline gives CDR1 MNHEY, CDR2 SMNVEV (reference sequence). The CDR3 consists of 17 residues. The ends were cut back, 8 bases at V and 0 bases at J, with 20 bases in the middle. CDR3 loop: CASPLRQRPYSGNTIYF. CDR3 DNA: TGTGCCAGCCCACTTCGACAGCGACCTTACTCTGGAAACACCATATATTTT.

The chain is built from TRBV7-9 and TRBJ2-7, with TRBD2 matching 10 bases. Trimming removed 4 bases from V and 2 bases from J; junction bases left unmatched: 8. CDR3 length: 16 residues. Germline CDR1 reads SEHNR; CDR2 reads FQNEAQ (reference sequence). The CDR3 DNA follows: TGTGCCAGCAGCTCCCAGACTAGCGGGTACCCCTACGAGCAGTACTTC. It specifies CASSSQTSGYPYEQYF.

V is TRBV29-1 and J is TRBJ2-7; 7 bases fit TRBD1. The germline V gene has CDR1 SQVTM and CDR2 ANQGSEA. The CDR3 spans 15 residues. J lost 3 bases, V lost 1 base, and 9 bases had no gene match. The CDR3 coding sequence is TGCAGCGTTGAAGGCAGGGGGTCTCTCCGCTACGAGCAGTACTTC. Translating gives CSVEGRGSLRYEQYF.

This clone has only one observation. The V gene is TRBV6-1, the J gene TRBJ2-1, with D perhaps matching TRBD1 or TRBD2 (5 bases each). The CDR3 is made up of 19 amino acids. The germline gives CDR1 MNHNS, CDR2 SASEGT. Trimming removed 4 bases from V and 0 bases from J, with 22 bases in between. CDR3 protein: CASSANTGLGTNSYNEQFF. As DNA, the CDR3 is TGTGCCAGCAGTGCTAATACCGGATTGGGGACGAACTCCTACAATGAGCAGTTCTTC.

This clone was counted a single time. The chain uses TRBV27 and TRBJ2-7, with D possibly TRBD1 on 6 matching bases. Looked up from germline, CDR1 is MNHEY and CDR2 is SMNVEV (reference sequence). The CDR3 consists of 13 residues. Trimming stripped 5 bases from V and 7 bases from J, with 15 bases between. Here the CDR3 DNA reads TGTGCCAGCAGTCAGACAGGCCCCCGTGAGCAGTACTTC. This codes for CASSQTGPREQYF.

The CDR3 DNA reads as TGTGCCAGCAGCCATCCTAGCGGGAGTGCCACCGGGGAGCTGTTTTTT. Encoded protein: CASSHPSGSATGELFF. The genes are TRBV11-2 and TRBJ2-2; TRBD2 matches at 10 bases. Germline V gene lookup returns CDR1 SGHAT and CDR2 FQNNGV. The CDR3 totals 16 residues. The V and J ends lost 5 bases and 4 bases, in that order; junction bases with no gene match: 7.

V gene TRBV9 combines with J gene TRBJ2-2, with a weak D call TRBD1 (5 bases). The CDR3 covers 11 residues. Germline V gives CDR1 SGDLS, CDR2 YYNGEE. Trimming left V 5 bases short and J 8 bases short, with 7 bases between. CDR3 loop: CASRYRGELFF. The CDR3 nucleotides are TGTGCCAGCAGATACAGGGGGGAGCTGTTTTTT.

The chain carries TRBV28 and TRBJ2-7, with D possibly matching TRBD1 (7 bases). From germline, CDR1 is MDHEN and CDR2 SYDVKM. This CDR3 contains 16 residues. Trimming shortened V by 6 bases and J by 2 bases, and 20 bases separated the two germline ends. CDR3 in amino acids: CASSPQGGRFPYEQYF. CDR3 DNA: TGTGCCAGCAGCCCTCAGGGGGGTAGATTTCCCTACGAGCAGTACTTC.

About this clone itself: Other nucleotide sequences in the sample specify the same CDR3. The CDR3 spells CASSLGLYNEQFF. The CDR3 nucleotides are TGTGCCAGCAGTTTGGGACTATACAATGAGCAGTTCTTC. J is TRBJ2-1 and V is TRBV28, with TRBD2 matching 7 bases. The CDR3 covers 13 residues. Unmatched junction bases numbered 0, after V lost 3 bases and J lost 4 bases. Germline V CDR1 and CDR2: MDHEN, SYDVKM.

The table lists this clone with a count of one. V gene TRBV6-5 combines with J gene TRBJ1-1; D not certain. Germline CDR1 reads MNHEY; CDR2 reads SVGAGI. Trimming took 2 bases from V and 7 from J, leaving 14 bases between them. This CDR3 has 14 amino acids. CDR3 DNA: TGTGCCAGCAGTTACCGGGAGGGAAGGAATGAAGCTTTCTTT. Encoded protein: CASSYREGRNEAFF.

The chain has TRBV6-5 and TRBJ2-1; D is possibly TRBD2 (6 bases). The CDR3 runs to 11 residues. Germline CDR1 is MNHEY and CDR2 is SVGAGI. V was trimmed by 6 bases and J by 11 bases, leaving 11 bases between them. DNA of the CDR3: TGTGCCAGCAGAACCGGGACTCAGCAGTTCTTC. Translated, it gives CASRTGTQQFF.

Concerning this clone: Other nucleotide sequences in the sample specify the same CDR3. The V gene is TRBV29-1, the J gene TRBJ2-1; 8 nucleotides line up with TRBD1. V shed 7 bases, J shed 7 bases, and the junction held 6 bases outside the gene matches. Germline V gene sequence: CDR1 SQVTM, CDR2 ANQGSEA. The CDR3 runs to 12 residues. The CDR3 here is CSARTGWNEQFF. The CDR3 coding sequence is TGCAGCGCTCGGACAGGGTGGAATGAGCAGTTCTTC.

The CDR3 sequence: CASSLEARVGQETQYF. CDR3 DNA sequence: TGTGCCAGCAGCTTAGAGGCCAGGGTGGGCCAAGAGACCCAGTACTTC. The V call is TRBV11-2, the J call TRBJ2-5; D is possibly TRBD1 (5 bases). With 0 bases removed from V and 1 base from J, the gap between germline ends came to 12 bases. The CDR3 loop spans 16 amino acids. In germline, CDR1 is SGHAT, CDR2 FQNNGV.

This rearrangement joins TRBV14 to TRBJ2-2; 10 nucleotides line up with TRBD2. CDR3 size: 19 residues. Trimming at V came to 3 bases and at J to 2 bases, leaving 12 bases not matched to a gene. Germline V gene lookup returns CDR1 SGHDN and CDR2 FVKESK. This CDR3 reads CASSHRGLAGVKNTGELFF. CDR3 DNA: TGTGCCAGCAGCCACAGGGGCCTAGCGGGAGTAAAAAACACCGGGGAGCTGTTTTTT.

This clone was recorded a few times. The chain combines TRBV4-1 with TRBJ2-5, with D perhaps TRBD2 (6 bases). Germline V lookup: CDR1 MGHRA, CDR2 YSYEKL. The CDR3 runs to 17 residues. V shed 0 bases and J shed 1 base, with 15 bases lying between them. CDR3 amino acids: CASSQEWAGGFQETQYF. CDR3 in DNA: TGCGCCAGCAGCCAAGAGTGGGCCGGGGGATTCCAAGAGACCCAGTACTTC.

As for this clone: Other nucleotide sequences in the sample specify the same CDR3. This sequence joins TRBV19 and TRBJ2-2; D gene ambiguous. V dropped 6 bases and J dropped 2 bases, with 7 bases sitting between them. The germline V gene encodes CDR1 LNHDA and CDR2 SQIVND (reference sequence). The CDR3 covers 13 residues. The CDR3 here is CASRRPNTGELFF. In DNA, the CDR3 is TGTGCCAGTAGGAGACCCAACACCGGGGAGCTGTTTTTT.

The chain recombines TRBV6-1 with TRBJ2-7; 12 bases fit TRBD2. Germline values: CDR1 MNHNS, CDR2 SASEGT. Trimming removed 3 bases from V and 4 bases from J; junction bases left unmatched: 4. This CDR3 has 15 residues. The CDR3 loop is CASSDRLAGVYEQYF. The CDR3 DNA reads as TGTGCCAGCAGTGACCGACTAGCGGGAGTGTACGAGCAGTACTTC.

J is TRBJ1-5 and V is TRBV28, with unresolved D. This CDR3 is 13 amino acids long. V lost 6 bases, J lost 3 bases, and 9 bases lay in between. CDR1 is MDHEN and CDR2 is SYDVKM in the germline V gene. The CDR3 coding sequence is TGTGCCAGCAGCCCTACCGACAATCAGCCCCAGCATTTT. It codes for CASSPTDNQPQHF.

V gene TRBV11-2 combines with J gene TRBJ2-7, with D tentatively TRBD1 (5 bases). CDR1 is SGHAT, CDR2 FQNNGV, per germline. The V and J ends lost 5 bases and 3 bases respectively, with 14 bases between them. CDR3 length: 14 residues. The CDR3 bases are TGTGCCAGCAGCCCACCAGGACATCACTACGAGCAGTACTTC. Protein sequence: CASSPPGHHYEQYF.

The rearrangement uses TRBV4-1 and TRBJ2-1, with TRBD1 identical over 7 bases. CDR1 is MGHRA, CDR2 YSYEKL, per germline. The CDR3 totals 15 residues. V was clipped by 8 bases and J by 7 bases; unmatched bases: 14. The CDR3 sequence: CASSHRGPLVNEQFF. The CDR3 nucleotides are TGCGCCAGCTCCCATAGGGGGCCTCTCGTAAATGAGCAGTTCTTC.

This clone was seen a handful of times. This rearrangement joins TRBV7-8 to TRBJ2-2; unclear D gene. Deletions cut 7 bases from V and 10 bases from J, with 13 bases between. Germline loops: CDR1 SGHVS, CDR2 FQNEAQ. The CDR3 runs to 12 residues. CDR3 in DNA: TGTGCCAGCACCGAATTCATTGAGGAGCTGTTTTTT. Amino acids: CASTEFIEELFF. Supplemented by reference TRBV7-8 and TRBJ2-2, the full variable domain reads GAGVSQSPRYKVAKRGQDVALRCDPISGHVSLFWYQQALGQGPEFLTYFQNEAQLDKSGLPSDRFFAERPEGSVSTLKIQRTQQEDSAVYLCASTEFIEELFFGEGSRLTVL.

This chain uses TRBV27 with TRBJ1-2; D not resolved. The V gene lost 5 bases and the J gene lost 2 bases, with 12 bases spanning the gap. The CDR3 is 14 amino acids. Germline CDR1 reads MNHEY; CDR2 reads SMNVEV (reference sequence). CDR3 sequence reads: CASSATPQNYGYTF. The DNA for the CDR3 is TGTGCCAGCAGTGCCACCCCCCAAAACTATGGCTACACCTTC.

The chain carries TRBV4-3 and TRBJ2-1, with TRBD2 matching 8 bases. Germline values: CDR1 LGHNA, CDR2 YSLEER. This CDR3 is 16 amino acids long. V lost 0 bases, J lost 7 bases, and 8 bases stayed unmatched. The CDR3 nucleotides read TGCGCCAGCAGCCAAGAATCCGGGAGGGCCTGGAATGAGCAGTTCTTC. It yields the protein CASSQESGRAWNEQFF.